The next 15 T cell receptor beta chains were all read from a single sample in a study of metastatic and nonmetastatic thyroid tumors. TCRdb re-called clones via MiXCR from the PCR reads. In the table there are under 25,000 clones, about 13% of which are singletons. Prior to thyroid surgery, none of the patients had received any treatment. The sequenced sample consisted of blood. The source is a female donor with papillary thyroid cancer or a benign thyroid nodule (not recorded which). Some clones in this sample may be carry-over from other donors' samples.

The sample holds many counts of this clone. The chain joins TRBV5-1 to TRBJ2-5; 8 bases align to TRBD1. Germline CDR1 SGHRS, CDR2 YFSETQ. This CDR3 spans 15 amino acids. With 0 bases clipped from V and 0 bases from J, the junction kept 1 base outside the gene matches. This CDR3 is CASSLGTGYQETQYF. The CDR3 nucleotides are TGCGCCAGCAGCTTGGGGACAGGGTACCAAGAGACCCAGTACTTC.

This clone was observed at least ten times. The J gene is TRBJ2-1, the V gene TRBV7-9; D is uncertain. From germline, CDR1 is SEHNR and CDR2 FQNEAQ (reference sequence). Trimming took off 0 bases at V and 8 bases at J, with 17 bases between the two ends. This CDR3 region has 16 residues. The CDR3 loop is CASSLASWSSLHEQFF. CDR3 sequence (DNA): TGTGCCAGCAGCTTAGCTTCTTGGTCGTCTTTACATGAGCAGTTCTTC.

Regarding this clone: A clone one base away is much larger, so this may be a read error. V gene TRBV28 combines with J gene TRBJ2-3; D is undetermined. Germline V gene sequence: CDR1 MDHEN, CDR2 SYDVKM. Between the trimmed V and J ends, which lost 11 bases and 7 bases, there was a span of 28 bases. The CDR3 is made up of 16 amino acids. CDR3 residues: CASTGASPTQSYTQYF. CDR3 coding DNA: TGTGCCTCCACCGGTGCTTCTCCGACCCAGAGTTATACGCAGTATTTT. The full variable domain, with the rest looked up from reference TRBV28 and TRBJ2-3, is DVKVTQSSRYLVKRTGEKVFLECVQDMDHENMFWYRQDPGLGLRLIYFSYDVKMKEKGDIPEGYSVSREKKERFSLILESASTNQTSMYLCASTGASPTQSYTQYFGPGTRLTVL.

This clone was seen many times. This sequence joins TRBV7-9 and TRBJ2-1; D is uncertain. The germline V gene encodes CDR1 SEHNR and CDR2 FQNEAQ (reference sequence). Trimming shortened V by 5 bases and J by 4 bases, and 12 bases separated the two germline ends. The CDR3 length is 14 residues. CDR3 amino acids: CASSPSLSYNEQFF. The CDR3 DNA follows: TGTGCCAGCAGCCCCAGCCTTTCGTACAATGAGCAGTTCTTC.

This clone has ten or more counts. The chain recombines TRBV5-1 with TRBJ1-1; 7 bases agree with TRBD1. The CDR3 contains 16 residues. Germline V gene lookup returns CDR1 SGHRS and CDR2 YFSETQ. V lost 1 base to trimming and J lost 3 bases; unmatched junction nucleotides: 9. DNA for the CDR3: TGCGCCAGCAGCTTGAGGGACAGTTCAACGGACACTGAAGCTTTCTTT. Protein sequence: CASSLRDSSTDTEAFF.

In its sample, this clone was seen many times. This chain links TRBV19 with TRBJ2-3; 10 bases agree with TRBD1. V was clipped by 3 bases and J by 3 bases; unmatched bases: 9. The CDR3 loop spans 17 amino acids. Germline V lookup: CDR1 LNHDA, CDR2 SQIVND (reference sequence). The CDR3: CASSIGLGQGWTDTQYF. In DNA form, the CDR3 reads TGTGCCAGTAGTATTGGCCTGGGACAGGGGTGGACAGATACGCAGTATTTT. Filled out from reference TRBV19 and TRBJ2-3, the complete variable domain reads DGGITQSPKYLFRKEGQNVTLSCEQNLNHDAMYWYRQDPGQGLRLIYYSQIVNDFQKGDIAEGYSVSREKKESFPLTVTSAQKNPTAFYLCASSIGLGQGWTDTQYFGPGTRLTVL.

This clone appeared many times. A much larger clone is a single base away; this may be a read error. This CDR3 is also generated by other DNA sequences in the sample. V usage is TRBV7-2 and J usage is TRBJ2-1; 11 nucleotides align to TRBD2. The germline V gene has CDR1 SGHTA and CDR2 FQGNSA. The V and J ends lost 6 bases and 1 base, in that order; junction bases with no gene match: 14. The CDR3 extends over 19 amino acids. The CDR3 DNA follows: TGTGCCAGCAGTCGTCTCGGACTAGCGGGTCTCGGGTCCTACAATGAGCAGTTCTTC. It yields the protein CASSRLGLAGLGSYNEQFF.

This clone was observed at least ten times. The chain recombines TRBV5-6 with TRBJ1-4, with D tentatively TRBD1 (5 bases). V shed 3 bases and J shed 4 bases, with 10 bases lying between them. Germline CDR1 and CDR2: SGHDT and YYEEEE. This CDR3 is built from 14 residues. The CDR3 sequence is CASSSDSFNEKLFF. DNA of the CDR3: TGTGCCAGCAGCTCTGACAGCTTTAATGAAAAACTGTTTTTT.

This clone was counted only a few times. With a much larger clone just one base away, this may be a read error. The chain links TRBV10-3 to TRBJ1-1, with D unclear. The CDR3 totals 12 residues. Germline-derived CDR1 and CDR2 are ENHRY and SYGVKD. CDR3 in DNA: TGTGTCATCAGTGATGGCCTCGGTAAAGCTTTCTTT. Translating it yields CVISDGLGKAFF.

CDR3 region: CASSLIGPGKDTQYF. The CDR3 nucleotides are TGTGCCAGCAGTTTAATAGGTCCTGGCAAAGATACGCAGTATTTT. This chain uses TRBV28 with TRBJ2-3; D is ambiguous. CDR3 length: 15 residues. Trimming shortened V by 2 bases and J by 5 bases, and 14 bases separated the two germline ends. CDR1 and CDR2 from the germline V gene are MDHEN and SYDVKM.

This clone was observed at least ten times. The chain uses TRBV30 and TRBJ2-6; D gene unclear. V gave up 8 bases and J gave up 4 bases, with 15 bases separating them. CDR1 and CDR2 (germline): GTSNPN, SVGIG (reference sequence). The CDR3 is 14 residues long. CDR3 sequence reads: CAGMGLTGANVLTF. In nucleotides, the CDR3 is TGTGCCGGGATGGGGTTAACGGGGGCCAACGTCCTGACTTTC.

This clone was seen ten or more times. V is TRBV30 and J is TRBJ2-1, with 9 positions matching TRBD1. This CDR3 has 16 amino acids. Trimming at V came to 6 bases and at J to 7 bases, leaving 16 bases not matched to a gene. Germline V lookup: CDR1 GTSNPN, CDR2 SVGIG (reference sequence). The CDR3 DNA follows: TGTGCCTGTATAGTTTTTGACAGGGGGAAGAAAAATGAGCAGTTCTTC. The encoded protein is CACIVFDRGKKNEQFF.

This clone was detected many times. The gene calls are TRBV27 and TRBJ1-5, with D unclear. The germline V and J ends were trimmed by 3 bases and 3 bases, with 9 bases remaining between them. From germline, CDR1 is MNHEY and CDR2 SMNVEV (reference sequence). The CDR3 consists of 14 residues. In nucleotides, the CDR3 is TGTGCCAGCAGTTTTAACGGAGACAATCAGCCCCAGCATTTT. Protein sequence: CASSFNGDNQPQHF.

The chain carries TRBV20-1 and TRBJ2-2; D is unclear. V shed 0 bases and J shed 5 bases, with 7 bases lying between them. Germline V gives CDR1 DFQATT, CDR2 SNEGSKA (reference sequence). The CDR3 spans 13 residues. For the CDR3, the DNA is TGCAGTGCTAGAGAATCATGGACCGGGGAGCTGTTTTTT. Protein: CSARESWTGELFF.

The sample holds many counts of this clone. The CDR3 nucleotides are TGTGCCAGCAGCCGCGGTGGGGGCTACCAAGAGACCCAGTACTTC. Translation gives CASSRGGGYQETQYF. J is TRBJ2-5 and V is TRBV14, with D possibly being TRBD1 (6 bases). Germline V gene data show CDR1 as SGHDN and CDR2 as FVKESK. The germline V and J ends were trimmed by 4 bases and 0 bases, with 12 bases remaining between them. This CDR3 has 15 amino acids. Full variable domain (rest looked up from reference TRBV14 and TRBJ2-5): EAGVTQFPSHSVIEKGQTVTLRCDPISGHDNLYWYRRVMGKEIKFLLHFVKESKQDESGMPNNRFLAERTGGTYSTLKVQPAELEDSGVYFCASSRGGGYQETQYFGPGTRLLVL.